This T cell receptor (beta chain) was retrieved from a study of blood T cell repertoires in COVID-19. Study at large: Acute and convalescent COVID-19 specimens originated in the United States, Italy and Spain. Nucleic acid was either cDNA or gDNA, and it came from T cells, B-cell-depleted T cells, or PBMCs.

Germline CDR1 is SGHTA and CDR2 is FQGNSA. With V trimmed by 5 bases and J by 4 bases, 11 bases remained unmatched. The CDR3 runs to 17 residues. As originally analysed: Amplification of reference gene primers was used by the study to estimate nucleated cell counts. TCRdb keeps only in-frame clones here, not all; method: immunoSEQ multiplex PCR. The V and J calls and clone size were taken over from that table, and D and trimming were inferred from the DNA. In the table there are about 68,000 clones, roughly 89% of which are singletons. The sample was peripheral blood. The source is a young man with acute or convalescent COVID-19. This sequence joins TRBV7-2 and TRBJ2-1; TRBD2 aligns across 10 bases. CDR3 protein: CASSSRSTSGTYNEQFF. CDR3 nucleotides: TGTGCCAGCAGCAGCCGGAGTACTAGCGGGACTTACAATGAGCAGTTCTTC.